Listed here is a single TCR beta chain. How the authors handled the data: From reference gene primer amplification, estimates of nucleated cell counts were derived. Repertoires were generated with immunoSEQ multiplex PCR, while TCRdb's copy carries only in-frame clones and drops some. From that table come the V and J calls and clone size; the DNA was used to work out D and trimming. The sample carries tens of thousands of clones, 70% to 90% recorded once. The entry originates in a study of blood T cell repertoires in COVID-19. At the level of the study: Some COVID-19 samples were acute and others convalescent; all came from the United States, Italy and Spain. T cells, B-cell-depleted T cells, or PBMCs provided the cDNA or gDNA that served as material.

Germline CDR1 and CDR2: MNHNS and SASEGT. CDR3 length: 16 residues. Between the trimmed V and J ends, which lost 2 bases and 0 bases, there was a span of 14 bases. The sequenced material came from peripheral blood. The chain combines TRBV6-1 with TRBJ2-7, with a possible D match to TRBD1 (6 bases). This TCR was recovered from a man aged 45-65 years with active COVID-19. This CDR3 is CASSERGFRSSYEQYV. For the CDR3, the DNA is TGTGCCAGCAGTGAAAGGGGGTTTCGGAGCTCCTACGAGCAGTACGTC.